This T cell receptor (beta chain) was recorded in a study of control samples from healthy donors and cancer patients. Using immunoSEQ multiplex PCR, the repertoire was profiled, and TCRdb retains in-frame clones only, with some absent. The sample has fewer than 200,000 clones, roughly 91% seen once. The sequence derives from a man younger than 35 in good health. Sequencing was carried out using blood.

The CDR3 DNA is TGTGCCAGCAGTTCCTACAGGGAGGCTAATGAAAAACTGTTTTTT. Protein: CASSSYREANEKLFF. The chain combines TRBV28 with TRBJ1-4, with D possibly being TRBD1 (6 bases). This CDR3 contains 15 residues. Germline CDR1 MDHEN, CDR2 SYDVKM. Trimming stripped 4 bases from V and 3 bases from J, with 12 bases between.